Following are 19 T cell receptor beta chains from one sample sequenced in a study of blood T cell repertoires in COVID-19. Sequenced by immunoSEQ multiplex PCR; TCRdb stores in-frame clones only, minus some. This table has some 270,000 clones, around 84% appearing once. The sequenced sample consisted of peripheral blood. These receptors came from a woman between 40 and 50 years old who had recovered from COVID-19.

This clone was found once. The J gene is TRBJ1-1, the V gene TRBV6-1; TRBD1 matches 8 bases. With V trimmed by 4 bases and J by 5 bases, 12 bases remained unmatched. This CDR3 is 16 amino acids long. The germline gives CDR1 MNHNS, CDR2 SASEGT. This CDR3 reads CASSAGVGQGWTEAFF. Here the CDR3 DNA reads TGTGCCAGCAGTGCAGGGGTCGGACAGGGTTGGACTGAAGCTTTCTTT.

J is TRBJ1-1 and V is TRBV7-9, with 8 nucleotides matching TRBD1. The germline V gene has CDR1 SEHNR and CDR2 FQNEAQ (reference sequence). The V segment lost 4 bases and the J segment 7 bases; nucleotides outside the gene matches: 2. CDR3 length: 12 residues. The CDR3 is CASSSGQGEAFF. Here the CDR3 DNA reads TGTGCCAGCAGCTCAGGACAGGGTGAAGCTTTCTTT. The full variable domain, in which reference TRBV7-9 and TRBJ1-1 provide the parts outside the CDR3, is DTGVSQNPRHKITKRGQNVTFRCDPISEHNRLYWYRQTLGQGPEFLTYFQNEAQLEKSRLLSDRFSAERPKGSFSTLEIQRTEQGDSAMYLCASSSGQGEAFFGQGTRLTVV.

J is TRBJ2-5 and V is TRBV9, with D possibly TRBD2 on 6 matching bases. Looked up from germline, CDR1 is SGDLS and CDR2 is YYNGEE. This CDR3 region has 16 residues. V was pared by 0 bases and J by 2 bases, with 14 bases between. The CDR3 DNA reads TGTGCCAGCAGCGTAGCCAGGGAGGTAGGGCAAGAGACCCAGTACTTC. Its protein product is CASSVAREVGQETQYF.

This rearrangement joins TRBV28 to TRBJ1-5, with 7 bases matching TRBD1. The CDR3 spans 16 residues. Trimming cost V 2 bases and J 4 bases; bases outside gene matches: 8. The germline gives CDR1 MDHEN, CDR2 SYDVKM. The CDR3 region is CASSLPPAGGNQPQHF. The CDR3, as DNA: TGTGCCAGCAGTTTACCTCCGGCAGGGGGAAATCAGCCCCAGCATTTT.

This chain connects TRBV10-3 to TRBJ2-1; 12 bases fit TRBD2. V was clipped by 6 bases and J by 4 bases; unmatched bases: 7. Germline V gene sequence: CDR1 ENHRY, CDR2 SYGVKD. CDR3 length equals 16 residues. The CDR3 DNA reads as TGTGCCATCAGAGGAACTAGCGGGGGGCAATACAATGAGCAGTTCTTC. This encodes CAIRGTSGGQYNEQFF.

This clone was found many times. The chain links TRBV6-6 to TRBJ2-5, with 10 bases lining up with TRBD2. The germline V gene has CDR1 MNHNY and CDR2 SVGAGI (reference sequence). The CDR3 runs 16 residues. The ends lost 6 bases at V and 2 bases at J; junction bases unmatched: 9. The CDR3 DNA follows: TGTGCCAGCAGCCGTCCGACTAGCGGGTTACAAGAGACCCAGTACTTC. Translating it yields CASSRPTSGLQETQYF.

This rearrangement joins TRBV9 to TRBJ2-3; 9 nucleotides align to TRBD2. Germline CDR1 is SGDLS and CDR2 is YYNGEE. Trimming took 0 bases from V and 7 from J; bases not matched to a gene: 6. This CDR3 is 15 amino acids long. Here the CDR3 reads CASSVGSGGGYTQYF. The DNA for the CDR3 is TGTGCCAGCAGCGTAGGTAGCGGGGGAGGGTATACGCAGTATTTT.

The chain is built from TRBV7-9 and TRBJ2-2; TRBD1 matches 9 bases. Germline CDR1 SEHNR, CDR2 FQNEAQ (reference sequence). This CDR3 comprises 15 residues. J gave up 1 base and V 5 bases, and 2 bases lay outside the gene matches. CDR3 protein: CASSLGQGNTGELFF. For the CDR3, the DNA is TGTGCCAGCAGCCTGGGACAGGGGAACACCGGGGAGCTGTTTTTT.

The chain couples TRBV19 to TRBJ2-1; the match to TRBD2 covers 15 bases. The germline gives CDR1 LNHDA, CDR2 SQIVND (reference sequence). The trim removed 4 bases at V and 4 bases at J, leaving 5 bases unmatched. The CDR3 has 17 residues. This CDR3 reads CASSRTSGGARYNEQFF. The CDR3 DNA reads TGTGCCAGTAGTAGGACTAGCGGGGGGGCAAGGTACAATGAGCAGTTCTTC.

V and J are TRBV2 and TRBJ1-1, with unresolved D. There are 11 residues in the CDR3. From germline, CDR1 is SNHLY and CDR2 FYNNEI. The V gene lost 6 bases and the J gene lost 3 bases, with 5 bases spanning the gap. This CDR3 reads CASRSYTEAFF. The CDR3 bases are TGTGCCAGCAGGTCCTACACTGAAGCTTTCTTT.

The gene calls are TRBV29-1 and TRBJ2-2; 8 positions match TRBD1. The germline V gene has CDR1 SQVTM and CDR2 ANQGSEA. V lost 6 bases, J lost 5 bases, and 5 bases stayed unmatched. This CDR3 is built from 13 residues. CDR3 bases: TGCAGCGTCGACAGGGGAGGAACCGGGGAGCTGTTTTTT. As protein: CSVDRGGTGELFF.

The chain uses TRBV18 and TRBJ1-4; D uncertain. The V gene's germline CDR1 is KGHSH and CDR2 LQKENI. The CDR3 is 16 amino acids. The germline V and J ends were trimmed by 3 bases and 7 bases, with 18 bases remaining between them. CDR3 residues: CASSPERTYSLEKLFF. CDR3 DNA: TGTGCCAGCTCACCCGAGAGAACTTATTCCCTTGAAAAACTGTTTTTT.

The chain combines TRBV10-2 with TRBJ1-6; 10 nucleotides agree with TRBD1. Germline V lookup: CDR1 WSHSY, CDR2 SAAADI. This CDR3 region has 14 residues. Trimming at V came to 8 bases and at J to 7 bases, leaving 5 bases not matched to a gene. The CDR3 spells CASGTGAYNSPLHF. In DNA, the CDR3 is TGCGCCAGCGGGACAGGGGCGTACAATTCACCCCTCCACTTT.

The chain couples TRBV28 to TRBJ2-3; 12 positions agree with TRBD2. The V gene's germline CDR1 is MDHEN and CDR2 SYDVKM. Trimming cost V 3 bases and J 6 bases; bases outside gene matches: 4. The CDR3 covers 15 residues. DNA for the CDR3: TGTGCCAGCAGTTTTTTACTAGCGGGGGGTGATACGCAGTATTTT. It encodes CASSFLLAGGDTQYF.

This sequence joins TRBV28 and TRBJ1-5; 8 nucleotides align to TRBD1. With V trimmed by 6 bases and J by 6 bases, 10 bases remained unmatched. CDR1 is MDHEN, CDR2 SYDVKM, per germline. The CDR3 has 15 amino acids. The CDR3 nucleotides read TGTGCCAGCAGAAAGGACAGGGTCAGGGGTCAGCCCCAGCATTTT. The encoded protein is CASRKDRVRGQPQHF.

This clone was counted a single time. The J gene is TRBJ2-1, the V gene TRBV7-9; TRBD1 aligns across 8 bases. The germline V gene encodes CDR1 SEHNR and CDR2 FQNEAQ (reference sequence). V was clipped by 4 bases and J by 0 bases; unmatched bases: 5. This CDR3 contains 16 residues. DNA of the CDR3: TGTGCCAGCAGCTCTTGGACAGGGAACTCCTACAATGAGCAGTTCTTC. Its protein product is CASSSWTGNSYNEQFF. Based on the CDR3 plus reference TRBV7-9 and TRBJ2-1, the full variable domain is DTGVSQNPRHKITKRGQNVTFRCDPISEHNRLYWYRQTLGQGPEFLTYFQNEAQLEKSRLLSDRFSAERPKGSFSTLEIQRTEQGDSAMYLCASSSWTGNSYNEQFFGPGTRLTVL.

The CDR3 is CASSPLGTGGGEQYF. The CDR3 DNA follows: TGTGCCAGCTCACCTTTAGGAACAGGGGGAGGAGAGCAGTACTTC. The genes are TRBV18 and TRBJ2-7; 8 bases fit TRBD1. Per germline, CDR1 KGHSH and CDR2 LQKENI. J was trimmed by 7 bases and V by 3 bases; bases with no gene match: 11. CDR3 length: 15 amino acids.

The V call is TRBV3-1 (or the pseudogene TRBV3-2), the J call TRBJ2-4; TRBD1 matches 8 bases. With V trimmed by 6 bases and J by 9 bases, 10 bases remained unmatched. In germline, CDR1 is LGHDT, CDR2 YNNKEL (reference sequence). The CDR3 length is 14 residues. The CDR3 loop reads CASRPQGAASIQYF. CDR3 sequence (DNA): TGTGCCAGCAGGCCGCAGGGGGCGGCTAGCATTCAGTACTTC.

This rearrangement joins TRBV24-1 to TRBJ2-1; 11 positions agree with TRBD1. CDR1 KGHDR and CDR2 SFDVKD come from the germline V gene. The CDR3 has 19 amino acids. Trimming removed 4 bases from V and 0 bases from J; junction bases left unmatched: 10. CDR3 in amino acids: CATSDPGTGGGSSYNEQFF. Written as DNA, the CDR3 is TGTGCCACCAGTGACCCCGGGACAGGGGGTGGTAGCTCCTACAATGAGCAGTTCTTC.